This note documents a single T cell receptor beta chain sequence. The antigen is undetermined. Sequenced by immunoSEQ multiplex PCR; TCRdb stores in-frame clones only, minus some. The data contain roughly 66,000 clones, 70% to 90% of them singletons. This entry is derived from a study of OX40 agonist ivuxolimab in advanced cancers. Findings and caveats of the study: Doses of 0.1 to 3.0 mg/kg were accompanied by clonal expansion of CD4+ and CD8+ blood T cells by week 6.

Patients who had autoimmune disease history or got systemic immunosuppression were left out. At baseline, cycle 4 day 1, and cycle 7 day 1, blood was sampled. V lost 9 bases to trimming and J lost 4 bases; unmatched junction nucleotides: 9. The V gene's germline CDR1 is LNHDA and CDR2 SQIVND (reference sequence). The length of the CDR3 is 14 residues. This sequence joins TRBV19 and TRBJ1-1; 9 nucleotides match TRBD1. This TCR was sampled from an adult with an advanced solid tumor such as melanoma, head and neck, liver or kidney cancer. Sequencing used CD4+ or CD8+ T cells sorted from blood, obtained in a trial of the OX40 agonist ivuxolimab. In DNA, the CDR3 is TGTGCCAGCCAGGACAGGGGTGGGATCACTGAAGCTTTCTTT. This gives the protein CASQDRGGITEAFF.